The 11 T cell receptor beta chains below all came from one sample that was sequenced in a study of T cells expressing NK-cell markers. TCRdb re-called the 5' RACE reads, yielding one record per CDR3 amino acid sequence without DNA. Its clone listing holds some 190,000 distinct CDR3 sequences. Source material: blood T cells: a sorted CD56 or NKG2C T cell subset, CD4+ or CD8+ T cells, or bulk PBMC T cells (not recorded which). Receptors originate from a man between 18 and 69 years old in good health.

The chain carries TRBV19 and TRBJ2-7; TCRdb's D call, TRBD2, is unchecked because there is no DNA. The germline CDR1 and CDR2 sequences are LNHDA and SQIVND (reference sequence). The CDR3 length is 15 residues. The CDR3 reads CASSTSGGGSYEQYF.

The gene calls are TRBV5-6 and TRBJ1-1; the TRBD1 assignment by TCRdb is unverifiable without DNA. From germline, CDR1 is SGHDT and CDR2 YYEEEE. The CDR3 contains 14 residues. The CDR3 sequence: CASSFGTGIVEAFF.

The CDR3 here is CASTPPQGVYTEAFF. The chain links TRBV9 to TRBJ1-1; there is no DNA to check the TCRdb D call of TRBD1. There are 15 residues in the CDR3. Germline loops: CDR1 SGDLS, CDR2 YYNGEE.

The V call is TRBV7-2, the J call TRBJ2-7. The length of the CDR3 is 16 residues. Germline V gene sequence: CDR1 SGHTA, CDR2 FQGNSA. The CDR3 sequence: CASSLSGGYISYEQYF.

CDR3 residues: CASSAPQGYTEAFF. The V gene is TRBV7-9, the J gene TRBJ1-1; TCRdb picks TRBD1, but there is no DNA to check that call. The germline V gene has CDR1 SEHNR and CDR2 FQNEAQ (reference sequence). CDR3 size: 14 residues.

The V gene is TRBV4-1, the J gene TRBJ2-2; the D gene TCRdb calls, TRBD1, cannot be checked with no DNA. In germline, CDR1 is MGHRA, CDR2 YSYEKL. This CDR3 is 17 amino acids long. The CDR3 here is CASSQGRTGVYTGELFF.

CDR3 sequence: CASTTRVYGYTF. The chain joins TRBV28 to TRBJ1-2. Germline-derived CDR1 and CDR2 are MDHEN and SYDVKM. This CDR3 comprises 12 residues.

The genes are TRBV12-3 or TRBV12-4 and TRBJ1-1; TCRdb outputs TRBD1, but without DNA this stays unchecked. This CDR3 spans 13 amino acids. CDR3 protein: CASGTGLSAEAFF.

The chain joins TRBV15 to TRBJ1-1. CDR1 and CDR2 from the germline V gene are LNHNV and YYDKDF (reference sequence). The CDR3 loop spans 15 amino acids. The CDR3 protein is CATSGATVVSSEAFF.

The J gene is TRBJ2-7, the V gene TRBV20-1; TCRdb picks TRBD1, but there is no DNA to check that call. Germline CDR1 DFQATT, CDR2 SNEGSKA (reference sequence). The CDR3 has 13 amino acids. The CDR3 spells CSARLPDSYEQYF.

The chain recombines TRBV7-2 with TRBJ2-1; TCRdb returns TRBD1, unconfirmable since there is no DNA. The germline gives CDR1 SGHTA, CDR2 FQGNSA. The CDR3 contains 17 residues. CDR3: CASSLTTGTGIYNEQFF.